One T cell receptor (beta chain) is described in this entry. CDR1 is SGHKS and CDR2 is YYEKEE in the germline V gene (reference sequence). The CDR3 covers 15 residues. V lost 2 bases to trimming and J lost 2 bases, with 13 bases between them. This record comes from a study of cytomegalovirus exposure and HLA in healthy donors. PCR was performed using 60 Vbeta and 13 Jbeta primers. Generated by immunoSEQ multiplex PCR, the TCRdb table keeps only in-frame clones and is missing some. The table records 100,000 to 150,000 clones, 55% to 80% of them present only once. Sequenced material: PBMCs. The V and J genes are TRBV5-5 and TRBJ2-5, with a weak D call TRBD2 (7 bases). This receptor was identified in a woman aged 40 to 50 in good health and CMV-seronegative. CDR3 loop: CASSFVRGAQETQYF. The CDR3, as DNA: TGTGCCAGCAGCTTCGTTCGGGGGGCTCAAGAGACCCAGTACTTC.